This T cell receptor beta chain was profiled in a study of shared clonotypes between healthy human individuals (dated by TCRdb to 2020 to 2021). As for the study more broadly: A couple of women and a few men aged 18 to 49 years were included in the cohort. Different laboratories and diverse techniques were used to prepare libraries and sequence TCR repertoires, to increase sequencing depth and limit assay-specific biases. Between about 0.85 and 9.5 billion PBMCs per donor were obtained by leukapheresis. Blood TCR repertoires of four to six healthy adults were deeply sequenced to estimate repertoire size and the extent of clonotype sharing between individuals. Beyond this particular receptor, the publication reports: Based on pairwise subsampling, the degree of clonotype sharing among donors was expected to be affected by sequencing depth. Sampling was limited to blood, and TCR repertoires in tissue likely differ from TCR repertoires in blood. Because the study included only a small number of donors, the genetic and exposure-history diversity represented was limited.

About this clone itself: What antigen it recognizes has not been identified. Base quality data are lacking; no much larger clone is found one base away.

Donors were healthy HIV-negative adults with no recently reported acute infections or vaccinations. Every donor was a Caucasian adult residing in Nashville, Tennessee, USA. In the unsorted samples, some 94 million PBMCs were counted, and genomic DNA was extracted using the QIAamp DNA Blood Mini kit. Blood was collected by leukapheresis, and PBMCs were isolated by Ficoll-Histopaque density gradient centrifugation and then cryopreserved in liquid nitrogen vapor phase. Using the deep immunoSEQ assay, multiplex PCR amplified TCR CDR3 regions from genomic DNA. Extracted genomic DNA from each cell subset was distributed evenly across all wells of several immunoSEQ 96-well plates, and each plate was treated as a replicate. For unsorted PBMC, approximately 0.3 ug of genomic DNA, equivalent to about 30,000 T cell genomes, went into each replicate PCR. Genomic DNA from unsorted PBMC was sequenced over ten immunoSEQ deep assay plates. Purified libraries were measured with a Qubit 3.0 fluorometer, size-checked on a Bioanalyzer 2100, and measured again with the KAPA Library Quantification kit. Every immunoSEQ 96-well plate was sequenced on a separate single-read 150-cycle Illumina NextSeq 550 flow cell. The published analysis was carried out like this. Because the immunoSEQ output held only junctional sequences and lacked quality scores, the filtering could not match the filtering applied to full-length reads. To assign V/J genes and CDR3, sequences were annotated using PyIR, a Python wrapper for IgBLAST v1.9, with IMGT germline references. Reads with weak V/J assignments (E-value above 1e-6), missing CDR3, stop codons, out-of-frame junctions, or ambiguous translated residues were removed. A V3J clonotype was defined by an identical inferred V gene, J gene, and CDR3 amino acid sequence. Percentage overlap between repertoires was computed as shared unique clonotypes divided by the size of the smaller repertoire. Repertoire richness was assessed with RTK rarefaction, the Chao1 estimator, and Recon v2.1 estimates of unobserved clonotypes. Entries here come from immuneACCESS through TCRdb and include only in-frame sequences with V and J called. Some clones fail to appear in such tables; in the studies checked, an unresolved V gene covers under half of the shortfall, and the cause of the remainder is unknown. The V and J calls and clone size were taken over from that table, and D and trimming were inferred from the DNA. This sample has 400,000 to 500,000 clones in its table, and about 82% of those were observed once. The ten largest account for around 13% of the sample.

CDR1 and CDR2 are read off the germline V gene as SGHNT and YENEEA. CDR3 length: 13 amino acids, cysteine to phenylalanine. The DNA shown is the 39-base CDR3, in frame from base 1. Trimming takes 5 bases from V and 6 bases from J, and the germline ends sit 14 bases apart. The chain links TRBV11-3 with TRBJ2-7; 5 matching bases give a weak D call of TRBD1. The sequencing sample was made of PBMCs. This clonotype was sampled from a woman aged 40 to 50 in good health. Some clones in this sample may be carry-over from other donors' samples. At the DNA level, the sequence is TGTGCCAGCAGCCTAGGTAGGGGAAGCGAGCAGTACTTC. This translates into CASSLGRGSEQYF.